This entry lists 3 T cell receptor beta chains sequenced from one sample in a study of T cells after yellow fever vaccination (dated by TCRdb to between 2018 and 2021). The sample's treatment or condition, from its label and the paper: live attenuated yellow fever vaccine strain. The method behind the library was 5' RACE. The instrument given in TCRdb is Illumina HiSeq 2500. Through fastp at Q25 and MiXCR, TCRdb rebuilt clones from the public reads, retaining in-frame beta chains. Rows are combined by CDR3 protein, so each entry shows the most common genes and DNA. Within this sample are 200,000 or so distinct CDR3 sequences, with roughly 6.2% of them counted one time only. The ten largest clones represent 1% to 1.2% of the sample. The input for sequencing was CD4+ T cells sorted from PBMCs, taken on the day of the yellow fever booster vaccination. The receptor set was obtained from a man younger than 40 who received the YFV17D yellow fever vaccine.

This clonotype appeared many times. The V gene is TRBV2, the J gene TRBJ2-1; the match to TRBD2 covers 8 bases. With 5 bases clipped from V and 7 bases from J, the junction kept 4 bases outside the gene matches. This CDR3 spans 13 amino acids. Germline-derived CDR1 and CDR2 are SNHLY and FYNNEI. In DNA, the CDR3 is TGTGCCAGCAGTCCACAGCGGGAGAATGAGCAGTTCTTC. It specifies CASSPQRENEQFF.

The table lists this clonotype with many counts. CDR3 residues: CASSVLLAGGYEQYF. DNA for the CDR3: TGTGCCAGCAGCGTCCTCCTGGCGGGAGGATACGAGCAGTACTTC. The chain links TRBV6-2 or TRBV6-3 to TRBJ2-7; 8 positions agree with TRBD2. J gave up 4 bases and V 6 bases, and 11 bases lay outside the gene matches. The CDR3 contains 15 residues. Germline CDR1 reads MNHEY; CDR2 reads SVGEGT.

This clonotype has at least ten counts. The junction shows a germline mismatch at one end, possibly a read error. The V call is TRBV12-3 or TRBV12-4, the J call TRBJ2-7; 9 bases map to TRBD2. The CDR3 is made up of 14 amino acids. In DNA form, the CDR3 reads TGTGCCAGCAGTTTCGGGACTAGCTCCAACGAGCAGTACTTC. It yields the protein CASSFGTSSNEQYF.